The clone carrying this TCR beta chain was picked up a small number of times. The data originate from a study of T-cell memory formation after mild COVID-19. CDR1 and CDR2 from the germline V gene are SGHVS and FQNEAQ. The V end was cut by 1 base, the J end by 7 bases, with 17 bases between. The CDR3 covers 16 residues. One entry per CDR3 protein, called by TCRdb with MiXCR from the 5' RACE reads. The sample has tens of thousands of distinct CDR3 sequences, more than 10% seen once. The receptor was isolated from a man in his late teens or twenties who had mild COVID-19 (a few samples of this study predate the infection). Cell type and time point are not known. Sequencing was done on a sample of PBMCs or a T cell subset sorted from them (not recorded which). The rearrangement joins TRBV7-8 to TRBJ1-5; D is unclear. In nucleotides, the CDR3 is TGTGCCAGCAGCTTAGGGGCTCAAGGTTTCAACCAGCCCCAGCATTTT. It yields the protein CASSLGAQGFNQPQHF.